The rows below give T cell receptor beta chains drawn from one sample of a study of control samples from healthy donors and cancer patients. The method was immunoSEQ multiplex PCR; TCRdb's version includes in-frame clones alone and lacks a portion of them. This sample has some 73,000 clones, with 90% to 95% found just once. Sequenced material: blood. The receptors originated from a woman aged 40 to 50 in good health. CDR3s include the opening cysteine and the closing phenylalanine or tryptophan. The D gene is left open where the match is weak. Clone size is not always given. Where it is, it says once, few, many or a class for expanded clones.

>TRBV5-1|.|TRBJ2-7|TRBD1
TGCGCCAGCAGCTTACAGGGGGACGAGCAGTACTTC
CASSLQGDEQYF
>TRBV11-2|.|TRBJ2-1|.
TGTGCCAGCAGCTTTGCTGGACGGTTCGGGCAGTTCTTC
CASSFAGRFGQFF
>TRBV19|.|TRBJ2-7|.
TGTGCCAGTAAGGCGCGGAGGAGCTCCTACGAGCAGTACTTC
CASKARRSSYEQYF
>TRBV30|.|TRBJ1-5|TRBD1
TGTGCCTGGAGTCGGGACAGGGGGCACCAGCCCCAGCATTTT
CAWSRDRGHQPQHF
>TRBV5-3|.|TRBJ1-1|.
TGTGCCAGAAGCCCGGAGGGGGGGGACACTGAAGCTTTCTTT
CARSPEGGDTEAFF
>TRBV3-1/TRBV3-2|.|TRBJ1-6|.
TGTGCCAGCAGCCTGAAAGGGGCGATTACGGCGGGTAATTCACCCCTCCACTTT
CASSLKGAITAGNSPLHF
>TRBV19|.|TRBJ1-4|.
TGTGCCAGTAGCATGCCGGGTCTGAATGAAAAACTGTTTTTT
CASSMPGLNEKLFF
>TRBV6-1|.|TRBJ2-1|TRBD2
TGTGCCAGCAGTGAGGGACTAGCGTTAGTCAATGAGCAGTTCTTC
CASSEGLALVNEQFF
>TRBV4-1|.|TRBJ1-4|.
TGCGCCAGCAGCCCCTATGCACCGATTAATGAAAAACTGTTTTTT
CASSPYAPINEKLFF
>TRBV10-3|few|TRBJ2-2|.
TGTGCCATCAGTGGACCGTGGGGGGAAAGGGACACCGGGGAGCTGTTTTTT
CAISGPWGERDTGELFF
>TRBV7-5|.|TRBJ2-1|.
TGTGTCAGAAGAAATCTACTAGCGGGAGATACCTACAATGAGCAGTTCTTC
CVRRNLLAGDTYNEQFF
>TRBV6-5|.|TRBJ2-5|TRBD1
TGTGCCAGCAGCCTTGACAGGGGCGAACAAGAGACCCAGTACTTC
CASSLDRGEQETQYF
>TRBV27|.|TRBJ1-5|.
TGTGCCAGCAGTTCCCAAGACTATCAGCCCCAGCATTTT
CASSSQDYQPQHF
>TRBV7-8|.|TRBJ2-7|TRBD1
TGTGCCAGCAGCCGTAGAACCGGGACAGGGGTTTCCGAGCAGTACTTC
CASSRRTGTGVSEQYF